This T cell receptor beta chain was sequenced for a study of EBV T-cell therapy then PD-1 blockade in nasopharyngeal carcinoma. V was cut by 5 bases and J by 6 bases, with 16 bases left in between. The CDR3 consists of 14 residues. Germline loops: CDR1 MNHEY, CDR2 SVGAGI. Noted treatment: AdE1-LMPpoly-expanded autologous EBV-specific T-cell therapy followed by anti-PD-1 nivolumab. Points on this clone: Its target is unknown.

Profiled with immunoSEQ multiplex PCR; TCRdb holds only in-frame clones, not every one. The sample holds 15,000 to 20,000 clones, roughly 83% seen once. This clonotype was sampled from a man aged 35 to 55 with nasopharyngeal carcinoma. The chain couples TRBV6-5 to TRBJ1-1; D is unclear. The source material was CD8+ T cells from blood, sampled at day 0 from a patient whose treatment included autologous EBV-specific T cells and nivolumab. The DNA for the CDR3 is TGTGCCAGCAGTCCCGGGGTGTACGGAGCTGAAGCTTTCTTT. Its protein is CASSPGVYGAEAFF.